This T cell receptor (beta chain) emerged from a study of blood T cell repertoires in COVID-19 (dated by TCRdb to about 2020). Describing the broader study: Samples from collaborators originated in the United States, Italy and Spain and spanned both the acute and convalescent phases of COVID-19. HLA class I and class II types, where available, came from metadata supplied by the sample provider rather than from assay-based typing. The repertoires were made available in a free public database intended to serve as a resource for research on the immune response to SARS-CoV-2. Deeply sampled blood TCRbeta repertoires from subjects exposed to, actively infected with, or recovered from COVID-19 were included in the dataset. The samples were drawn from two sources: the first 160 participants of the ongoing ImmuneRACE study, and 950 to 1,500 subjects contributed by 6 global collaborators. Sample metadata almost always included a de-identified subject ID, COVID-19 status, age in years and sex. The material from the prospective study consisted of cDNA or gDNA derived from T cells, B-cell-depleted T cells, or PBMCs. The study at large found these results: The amount of clinical and demographic metadata varied by source and participant and was provided uncurated.

With respect to this clone: No antigen is known for it. No per-base quality is available; no much larger clone lies one base away.

The collaborating institutions used their own protocols to collect whole blood in K2EDTA tubes. For TCRbeta analysis, collaborator samples were shipped as frozen whole blood, as isolated PBMCs, or as DNA extracted from either sample type. TCRbeta CDR3 regions were amplified from genomic DNA using the immunoSEQ Assay, a bias-controlled multiplex PCR. Per the source publication's procedure: Nucleated cell counts per sample were estimated from amplification of reference gene primers within the assay. Sequence reads were collapsed and filtered to measure the absolute abundance of every unique TCRbeta CDR3 rearrangement. For each sample, productive Simpson clonality was calculated by taking the square root of Simpson's diversity index across productive rearrangements. As stored in TCRdb, this immuneACCESS dataset retains in-frame rearrangements with V and J assigned. A fraction of the clones does not appear; measured against another copy, unresolved V genes explain less than half of the discrepancy, and the remainder lacks a known reason. V, J and clone size are taken as reported in that table, and D and trimming were inferred from the DNA itself. The table for this sample lists 92,000 or so clones; 72% of them were counted only once. In total, the top ten clones hold 13% to 15% of the sample.

Between the V and J ends, shortened by 5 bases and 2 bases respectively, the junction contains 16 bases. The CDR3 spans 17 residues, from the cysteine through the phenylalanine. This entry keeps only the CDR3 DNA: 51 bases, framed from base 1. Based on the germline V gene, the CDR1 and CDR2 sequences are SGHTA and FQGTGA. What was sequenced was peripheral blood. The V and J genes are TRBV7-3 and TRBJ2-6; possibly the D gene is TRBD1, per 5 matching bases. The TCR originated in an elderly woman with acute or convalescent COVID-19. The nucleotide sequence reads TGTGCCAGCAGCCCATTGGTAGGGGTTACTGGGGCCAACGTCCTGACTTTC. Translation gives CASSPLVGVTGANVLTF.